A selection of T cell receptor beta chains follows, all from one sample in a study of chemoradiotherapy in HPV16-positive cancers. Generated by immunoSEQ multiplex PCR, the TCRdb table keeps only in-frame clones and is missing some. The table includes over 2,000 clones, less than 75% detected once. Here the sequenced sample was tumor tissue, taken from a patient who underwent chemoradiotherapy. Every receptor here comes from a human donor with HPV-associated anogenital cancer. The CDR3 runs from the conserved cysteine through the conserved F or W. The order of the fields is J gene, V gene, CDR3 length, D gene, clone size, CDR3 DNA, CDR3 protein. The D gene is left open where the match is weak. Not every row has a clone size; where given, it reads once, few, many or a size class.

J: TRBJ2-3; V: TRBV7-8; length: 14; D: NA; size: NA; DNA: TGTGCCAGCAGCCCTCTTACGGTGACAGATACGCAGTATTTT; CDR3: CASSPLTVTDTQYF
J: TRBJ1-4; V: TRBV11-2; length: 14; D: NA; size: NA; DNA: TGTGCCAGCACCCCAGGGGTAAGGGAGGAAAAACTGTTTTTT; CDR3: CASTPGVREEKLFF
J: TRBJ1-1; V: TRBV10-3; length: 11; D: NA; size: NA; DNA: TGTGCCATCAGTGCGGACACTGAAGCTTTCTTT; CDR3: CAISADTEAFF
J: TRBJ1-4; V: TRBV18; length: 14; D: NA; size: NA; DNA: TGTGCCAGCTCACCACGGGGGGATAATGAAAAACTGTTTTTT; CDR3: CASSPRGDNEKLFF
J: TRBJ2-1; V: TRBV2; length: 11; D: NA; size: NA; DNA: TGTGCCAGCATTAGAGACAATGAGCAGTTCTTC; CDR3: CASIRDNEQFF
J: TRBJ2-3; V: TRBV4-1; length: 17; D: TRBD2; size: NA; DNA: TGCGCCAGCAGCCAAGATAGATGGGGAGGGCCAGAAGATACGCAGTATTTT; CDR3: CASSQDRWGGPEDTQYF
J: TRBJ1-1; V: TRBV6-1; length: 15; D: NA; size: NA; DNA: TGTGCCAGCAGCCCGTTATCCGGCAGGGAAACTGAAGCTTTCTTT; CDR3: CASSPLSGRETEAFF
J: TRBJ2-5; V: TRBV27; length: 15; D: TRBD2; size: NA; DNA: TGTGCCAGCAGTTTTCTAGCGGGAGGCCAAGAGACCCAGTACTTC; CDR3: CASSFLAGGQETQYF
J: TRBJ2-5; V: TRBV11-1; length: 14; D: NA; size: few; DNA: TGTGCCAGCAGCTTGGGTGCGGATCAAGAGACCCAGTACTTC; CDR3: CASSLGADQETQYF
J: TRBJ1-1; V: TRBV7-2; length: 14; D: NA; size: NA; DNA: TGTGCCAGCAGCTTAGTTGTAGGGAACACTGAAGCTTTCTTT; CDR3: CASSLVVGNTEAFF
J: TRBJ2-3; V: TRBV29-1; length: 14; D: TRBD1; size: NA; DNA: TGCAGCGTTGACGTGACAGGGTGGACAGATACGCAGTATTTT; CDR3: CSVDVTGWTDTQYF
J: TRBJ1-2; V: TRBV25-1; length: 11; D: NA; size: few; DNA: TGTGCCAGCAGTGAATATTATGGCTACACCTTC; CDR3: CASSEYYGYTF
J: TRBJ2-7; V: TRBV10-3; length: 16; D: TRBD1; size: NA; DNA: TGTGCCATCAGTGCTACCGGGACAGATTCCACCTACGAGCAGTACTTC; CDR3: CAISATGTDSTYEQYF
J: TRBJ1-5; V: TRBV19; length: 15; D: NA; size: NA; DNA: TGTGCCAGTAGTATAGGATGGGTTCAGGATCAGCCCCAGCATTTT; CDR3: CASSIGWVQDQPQHF
J: TRBJ2-5; V: TRBV5-1; length: 15; D: NA; size: NA; DNA: TGCGCCAGCAGCGATATCCCAGGGACCCAAGAGACCCAGTACTTC; CDR3: CASSDIPGTQETQYF
J: TRBJ2-7; V: TRBV5-1; length: 15; D: NA; size: NA; DNA: TGCGCCAGCAGCTCCGTCCCCGCAGGGCCCTACGAGCAGTACTTC; CDR3: CASSSVPAGPYEQYF
J: TRBJ2-2; V: TRBV9; length: 15; D: TRBD1; size: NA; DNA: TGTGCCAGCAGCTCCGGGACAGGGTTATCCGGGGAGCTGTTTTTT; CDR3: CASSSGTGLSGELFF
J: TRBJ2-4; V: TRBV5-1; length: 17; D: NA; size: NA; DNA: TGCGCCAGCAGCTTGGAGGGTAGCAACGGTGGCAGGAGGGTGGTATACTTC; CDR3: CASSLEGSNGGRRVVYF
J: TRBJ2-5; V: TRBV11-2; length: 15; D: TRBD2; size: once; DNA: TGTGCCAGCAGCTTTGCGGCGGGAGGGCAAGAGACCCAGTACTTC; CDR3: CASSFAAGGQETQYF
J: TRBJ2-1; V: TRBV7-2; length: 16; D: NA; size: NA; DNA: TGTGCCAGCAGCTTAGATTTTGCGACTTGGGACAATGAGCAGTTCTTC; CDR3: CASSLDFATWDNEQFF
J: TRBJ1-1; V: TRBV6-5; length: 14; D: NA; size: NA; DNA: TGTGCCAGCAGTTACTCGGGGCGGAACACTGAAGCTTTCTTT; CDR3: CASSYSGRNTEAFF
J: TRBJ2-1; V: TRBV28; length: 14; D: NA; size: NA; DNA: TGTGCCAGCAGTTTAACGGGGGGCTACGATGAGCAGTTCTTC; CDR3: CASSLTGGYDEQFF
J: TRBJ2-2; V: TRBV11-3; length: 15; D: NA; size: NA; DNA: TGTGCCAGCAGCTTCTCGGGCAGAAACACCGGGGAGCTGTTTTTT; CDR3: CASSFSGRNTGELFF
J: TRBJ2-1; V: TRBV5-4; length: 15; D: TRBD2; size: medium-sized; DNA: TGTGCCAGCAGAGACACCCCGGGGGGCTACAATGAGCAGTTCTTC; CDR3: CASRDTPGGYNEQFF
J: TRBJ2-1; V: TRBV5-1; length: 16; D: TRBD2; size: NA; DNA: TGCGCCAGCAGCTTGACGACTAGCGGATCCTACAATGAGCAGTTCTTC; CDR3: CASSLTTSGSYNEQFF
J: TRBJ1-1; V: TRBV5-6; length: 13; D: TRBD1; size: NA; DNA: TGTGCCAGCAGCTACACAGGGGGCGCGATGACTTTCTTT; CDR3: CASSYTGGAMTFF
J: TRBJ1-3; V: TRBV30; length: 19; D: NA; size: NA; DNA: TGTGCCTGGAGTAGCCTTAGGGGTTGGAAGGCGGGTGCGATAAACACCATATATTTT; CDR3: CAWSSLRGWKAGAINTIYF
J: TRBJ1-2; V: TRBV4-1; length: 13; D: TRBD1; size: once; DNA: TGCGCCAGCAGCCAAGGACAGGGGGCTGGCTACACCTTC; CDR3: CASSQGQGAGYTF
J: TRBJ1-5; V: TRBV11-3; length: 13; D: NA; size: NA; DNA: TGTGCCAGCAGCCTTAACCTGGATCAGCCCCAGCATTTT; CDR3: CASSLNLDQPQHF
J: TRBJ1-2; V: TRBV11-2; length: 14; D: NA; size: NA; DNA: TGTGCCAGCAGCTTGTCGGGGTCTACAGGTGGCTACACCTTC; CDR3: CASSLSGSTGGYTF
J: TRBJ1-1; V: TRBV6-4; length: 15; D: NA; size: NA; DNA: TGTGCCAGCAGTTACTCGACCTCAGCGAACACTGAAGCTTTCTTT; CDR3: CASSYSTSANTEAFF
J: TRBJ2-1; V: TRBV2; length: 14; D: TRBD2; size: few; DNA: TGTGCCAGCAGGGGTAGCGGGGGGGCGAATGAGCAGTTCTTC; CDR3: CASRGSGGANEQFF
J: TRBJ2-1; V: TRBV9; length: 16; D: NA; size: NA; DNA: TGTGCCAGCAGCGTACTTCCGGACTTCTCCTACAATGAGCAGTTCTTC; CDR3: CASSVLPDFSYNEQFF
J: TRBJ1-4; V: TRBV29-1; length: 13; D: NA; size: NA; DNA: TGCAGCGTTGACGGGGGGGTCGGAGAAAAACTGTTTTTT; CDR3: CSVDGGVGEKLFF
J: TRBJ2-3; V: TRBV28; length: 14; D: NA; size: NA; DNA: TGTGCCAGCAGTTTCGCCGTCCGGGCGGATACGCAGTATTTT; CDR3: CASSFAVRADTQYF
J: TRBJ2-7; V: TRBV18; length: 13; D: NA; size: once; DNA: TGTGCCAGCTCACCTTCGGGACACGGGGAGCAGTACTTC; CDR3: CASSPSGHGEQYF
J: TRBJ2-3; V: TRBV5-1; length: 14; D: NA; size: NA; DNA: TGCGCCAGCAGCGGGATAGGGATCACAGATACGCAGTATTTT; CDR3: CASSGIGITDTQYF
J: TRBJ1-2; V: TRBV30; length: 14; D: NA; size: NA; DNA: TGTGCCTGGAGTGGACAGTCTATAGGTTATGGCTACACCTTC; CDR3: CAWSGQSIGYGYTF
J: TRBJ2-3; V: TRBV19; length: 15; D: NA; size: NA; DNA: TGTGCCAGTAGTATCGGAGGAAAAAACACAGATACGCAGTATTTT; CDR3: CASSIGGKNTDTQYF
J: TRBJ2-1; V: TRBV9; length: 16; D: TRBD2; size: NA; DNA: TGTGCCAGCAGCGCCGGACTAGCGTTTTCCTACAATGAGCAGTTCTTC; CDR3: CASSAGLAFSYNEQFF
J: TRBJ2-5; V: TRBV5-6; length: 16; D: NA; size: NA; DNA: TGTGCCAGCAGCTTGGAGAACAGAGGGATCAGGAAGACCCAGTACTTC; CDR3: CASSLENRGIRKTQYF
J: TRBJ2-3; V: TRBV9; length: 14; D: NA; size: NA; DNA: TGTGCCAGCAGCCATGACAGGAGCACAGATACGCAGTATTTT; CDR3: CASSHDRSTDTQYF
J: TRBJ2-7; V: TRBV7-9; length: 12; D: NA; size: NA; DNA: TGTGCCAGCAGCCCCGACCAGAACGAGCAGTACTTC; CDR3: CASSPDQNEQYF
J: TRBJ1-1; V: TRBV29-1; length: 14; D: NA; size: once; DNA: TGCAGCGTTGACTCAACTCGACCCCCCACTGAAGCTTTCTTT; CDR3: CSVDSTRPPTEAFF
J: TRBJ1-1; V: TRBV11-3; length: 14; D: TRBD1; size: NA; DNA: TGTGCCAGCAGCCCTTCAGGGGGCGGCACTGAAGCTTTCTTT; CDR3: CASSPSGGGTEAFF
J: TRBJ2-3; V: TRBV30; length: 15; D: TRBD1; size: NA; DNA: TGTGCCTGGAGCACGGGACAGGAACGCACAGATACGCAGTATTTT; CDR3: CAWSTGQERTDTQYF
J: TRBJ1-2; V: TRBV28; length: 13; D: NA; size: NA; DNA: TGTGCCAGCAGTTTCGGGTCTCGGGGGGGCTACACCTTC; CDR3: CASSFGSRGGYTF
J: TRBJ2-1; V: TRBV7-2; length: 14; D: NA; size: NA; DNA: TGTGCCAGCAAAGAGCGGGCCTCCTACAATGAGCAGTTCTTC; CDR3: CASKERASYNEQFF